The rows below give T cell receptor beta chains drawn from one sample of a study of T cells in Graves' hyperthyroidism and ophthalmopathy. TCRdb re-derived calls from the multiplex PCR reads in MiXCR, one entry per CDR3 protein. This sample has about 320,000 distinct CDR3 sequences, with 16% found just once. The sequenced sample was blood. The receptors come from a man aged 25 to 40 with Graves' hyperthyroidism. CDR3s include the opening cysteine and the closing phenylalanine or tryptophan. The order of the fields is D gene, clone size, V gene, J gene, CDR3 DNA, CDR3 protein. The D gene is left open where the match is weak. Not every row has a clone size; where given, it reads once, few, many or a size class.

>.|few|TRBV20-1|TRBJ1-2
TGCAGTGCTAGTAATGCAGGGGTTAACTATGGCTACACCTTC
CSASNAGVNYGYTF
>.|.|TRBV9|TRBJ2-5
TGTGCCAGCACCGGAGGGAGGTGGGAGACCCAGTACTTC
CASTGGRWETQYF
>.|few|TRBV5-5|TRBJ2-7
TGTGCCAGCAGCTGGACGGGGAACGAGCAGTACTTC
CASSWTGNEQYF
>.|.|TRBV14|TRBJ1-6
TGTGCCAGCAGCCAAGATGGGCGTCGCAATTCACCCCTCCACTTT
CASSQDGRRNSPLHF
>.|many|TRBV6-1|TRBJ1-1
TGTGCCAGCAGAAGAAATACGGGTGCGAACACTGAAGCTTTCTTT
CASRRNTGANTEAFF
>.|few|TRBV9|TRBJ1-3
TGTGCCAGCAGCGGGACCCCACCGCCACCGGGGTTCGACCGGGACACCATATATTTT
CASSGTPPPPGFDRDTIYF
>.|many|TRBV5-1|TRBJ2-3
TGCGCCAGCAGCCACCGACTAGGGTTGGTGGCAGATACGCAGTATTTT
CASSHRLGLVADTQYF
>.|many|TRBV20-1|TRBJ1-5
TGCAGTGCTAGAGATTCAGCCCTGGGGGACCATCAGCCCCAGCATTTT
CSARDSALGDHQPQHF
>TRBD1|.|TRBV9|TRBJ2-7
TGTGCCAGCAGCGTAGTGGGGGACAGCTACGAGCAGTACTTC
CASSVVGDSYEQYF
>TRBD2|many|TRBV20-1|TRBJ2-1
TGCAGTGCTAGGTCTGGGACTAGCGGGAGGGACAATGAGCAGTTCTTC
CSARSGTSGRDNEQFF
>.|many|TRBV5-5|TRBJ1-5
TGTGCCAGCAGCGCTTCAGGAGGAGATCAGCCCCAGCATTTT
CASSASGGDQPQHF
>.|few|TRBV27|TRBJ2-7
TGTGCCAGCAGTGTCATAGGGGGCTCCTACGAGCAGTACTTC
CASSVIGGSYEQYF
>.|.|TRBV30|TRBJ1-2
TGTGCCTGGAGTTGGACAACGACATCCCCCAACTATGGCTGCACCTTC
CAWSWTTTSPNYGCTF
>.|many|TRBV18|TRBJ2-1
TGTGCCAGCTCACTCACGCGGACTGCCTACAATGAGCAGTTCTTC
CASSLTRTAYNEQFF
>.|many|TRBV20-1|TRBJ1-1
TGCAGTGCTAGTGCGAGAGGGGGGGCCTACACTGAAGCTTTCTTT
CSASARGGAYTEAFF
>TRBD2|many|TRBV7-2|TRBJ2-5
TGTGCCAGCAGCCCGGATAGCGGGAGTGGGGAGACCCAGTACTTC
CASSPDSGSGETQYF
>.|.|TRBV12-5|TRBJ2-7
TGTGCTAGTGGTTTGGTACAGGGCGGGACCTCTTGGGAGCAGTACTTC
CASGLVQGGTSWEQYF
>.|many|TRBV12-3/TRBV12-4|TRBJ2-2
TGTGCCAGCAGGCCCGGGACTCGGACCGGGGAGCTGTTTTTT
CASRPGTRTGELFF
>TRBD1|few|TRBV29-1|TRBJ1-2
TGCAGCGCCTCCACCCACAGGGGGATCTATGGCTACACCTTC
CSASTHRGIYGYTF
>.|few|TRBV28|TRBJ1-4
TGTGCCAGCACATCGGGGGCCACAGCAACTAATGAAAAACTGTTTTTT
CASTSGATATNEKLFF
>.|few|TRBV24-1|TRBJ2-5
TGTGCCACCAGTGAGGGAGGACGCCCTTTGGAGACCCAGTACTTC
CATSEGGRPLETQYF
>TRBD2|many|TRBV7-3|TRBJ2-3
TGTGCCAGCAGCAGCCCCCCGGGCGGGAGGGGCACAGATACGCAGTATTTT
CASSSPPGGRGTDTQYF
>TRBD1|.|TRBV4-1|TRBJ2-1
TGCGCCAGCAGCCAAGGGAGACAGGGCCTTCATGAGCAGTTCTTC
CASSQGRQGLHEQFF
>.|.|TRBV25-1|TRBJ1-3
TGTGCCAGCAGTGAGTACGGCACTGGAAACACCATATATTTT
CASSEYGTGNTIYF
>.|.|TRBV20-1|TRBJ1-2
TGCAGTGCTAGATACGGGACCGGGGACTATGGCTACACCTTC
CSARYGTGDYGYTF
>.|few|TRBV15|TRBJ2-2
TGTGCCACCAGCATTGTTGGGGGGAACACCGGGGAGCTGTTTTTT
CATSIVGGNTGELFF
>TRBD2|.|TRBV5-1|TRBJ2-7
TGCGCCAGCAGCTTCAACCTAGCGGGAGCTTTTTACGAGCAGTACTTC
CASSFNLAGAFYEQYF
>.|.|TRBV6-5|TRBJ2-5
TGTGCCAGCAGTTTTGGCAGCCGCCAGACCCAGTACTTC
CASSFGSRQTQYF
>TRBD2|few|TRBV4-1|TRBJ2-3
TGCGCCAGCAGCCAAGGACTAGCGGGCACAGATACGCAGTATTTT
CASSQGLAGTDTQYF
>TRBD1|.|TRBV7-3|TRBJ2-3
TGTGGCAGCAGCTTAGTACAGGGGGGCACAGATACGCAGTATTTT
CGSSLVQGGTDTQYF
>TRBD1|.|TRBV27|TRBJ1-6
TGTGCCAGCAGAGCCGGGACAGGGGCTTCACCCCTCCACTTT
CASRAGTGASPLHF
>.|many|TRBV5-6|TRBJ2-1
TGTGCCAGCAGCCGACTGGAAAAAGGTAATGAGCAGTTCTTC
CASSRLEKGNEQFF
>.|few|TRBV10-3|TRBJ1-2
TGTGCCATCAGTGACGTCCAAGGGGGTGGCTACACCTTC
CAISDVQGGGYTF
>TRBD2|.|TRBV5-1|TRBJ2-7
TGCACCAGCAGTCCCGGGACTAGCGGTTACGAGCAGTACTTC
CTSSPGTSGYEQYF
>.|.|TRBV6-2/TRBV6-3|TRBJ2-7
TGTGCCAGCAGTTGGAAACTGGCGGACTACGAGCAGTACTTC
CASSWKLADYEQYF
>.|few|TRBV20-1|TRBJ2-3
TGCAGTGCTTTACTAGTATCCCGGACAGATACGCAGTATTTT
CSALLVSRTDTQYF
>.|few|TRBV27|TRBJ1-3
TGTGCCAGCAGCCGGGCCGCGGGCGGAAACACCATATATTTT
CASSRAAGGNTIYF
>.|.|TRBV9|TRBJ1-2
TGTGCCAGCAGCACCCCGGGACGGGAATACTATGGCTACACCTTC
CASSTPGREYYGYTF
>.|.|TRBV11-2|TRBJ1-1
TGTGCCAGCAGCTTGCGGCGGGAGCAGAACACTGAAGCTTTCTTT
CASSLRREQNTEAFF
>.|few|TRBV5-1|TRBJ2-7
TGCGCCAGCAGCTTGTCCGGGACAACCTCCTACGAGCAGTACTTC
CASSLSGTTSYEQYF